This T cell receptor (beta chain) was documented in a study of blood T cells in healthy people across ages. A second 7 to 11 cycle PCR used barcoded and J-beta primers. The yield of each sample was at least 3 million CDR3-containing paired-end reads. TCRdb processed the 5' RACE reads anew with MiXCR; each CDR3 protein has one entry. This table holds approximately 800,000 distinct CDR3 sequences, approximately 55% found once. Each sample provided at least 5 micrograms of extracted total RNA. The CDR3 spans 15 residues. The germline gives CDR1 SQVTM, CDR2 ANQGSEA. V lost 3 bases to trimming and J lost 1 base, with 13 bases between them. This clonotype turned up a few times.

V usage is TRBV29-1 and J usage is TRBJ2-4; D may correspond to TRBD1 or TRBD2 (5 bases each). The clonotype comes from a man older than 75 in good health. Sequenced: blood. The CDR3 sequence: CSVDGMGVAKNIQYF. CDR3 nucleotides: TGCAGCGTTGATGGGATGGGGGTGGCCAAAAACATTCAGTACTTC.